This T cell receptor beta chain was recovered during a study of CD8+ T cells in alopecia areata. Extracted RNA was reverse transcribed, and the resulting cDNA served as sequencing template. Method: immunoSEQ multiplex PCR; TCRdb's copy keeps in-frame clones and lacks some. The data hold about 140,000 clones, with approximately 56% observed a single time. Points from the study as a whole: In patients, TCRs were shared less clearly than in mice, and HLA may possibly be involved.

On this clone: Its specificity is unknown.

The receptor was derived from a human donor in good health. Sequenced sample: CD8+ T cells sorted from blood.

The CDR3 protein is CASLDGDETQYF. The CDR3 DNA reads as TGTGCCAGCCTGGACGGGGACGAGACCCAGTACTTC. This chain joins TRBV7-9 and TRBJ2-5, with D perhaps assigned TRBD1 or TRBD2 (5 bases each). This CDR3 contains 12 residues. Trimming took off 8 bases at V and 5 bases at J, with 12 bases between the two ends. In germline, CDR1 is SEHNR, CDR2 FQNEAQ (reference sequence).